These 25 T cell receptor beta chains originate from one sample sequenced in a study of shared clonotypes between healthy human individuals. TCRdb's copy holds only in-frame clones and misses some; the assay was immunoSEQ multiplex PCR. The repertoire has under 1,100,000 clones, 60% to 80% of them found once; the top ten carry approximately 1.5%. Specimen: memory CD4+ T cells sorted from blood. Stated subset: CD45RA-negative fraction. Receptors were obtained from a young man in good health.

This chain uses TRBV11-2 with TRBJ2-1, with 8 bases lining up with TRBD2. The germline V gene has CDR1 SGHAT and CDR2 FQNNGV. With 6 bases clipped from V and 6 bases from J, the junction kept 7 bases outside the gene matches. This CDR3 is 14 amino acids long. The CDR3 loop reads CASSSPRGGNEQFF. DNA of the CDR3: TGTGCCAGCAGTTCTCCCCGGGGGGGCAATGAGCAGTTCTTC.

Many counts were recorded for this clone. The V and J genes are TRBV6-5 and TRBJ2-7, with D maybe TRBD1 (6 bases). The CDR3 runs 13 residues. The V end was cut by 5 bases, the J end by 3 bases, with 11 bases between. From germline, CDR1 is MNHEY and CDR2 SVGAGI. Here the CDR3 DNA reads TGTGCCAGCAGTGTGTCGACAGGCTACGAGCAGTACTTC. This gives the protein CASSVSTGYEQYF.

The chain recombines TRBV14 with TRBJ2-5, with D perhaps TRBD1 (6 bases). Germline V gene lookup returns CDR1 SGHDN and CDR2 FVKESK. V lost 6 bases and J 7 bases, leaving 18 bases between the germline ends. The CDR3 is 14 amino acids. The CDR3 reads CASRLKGVQLTQYF. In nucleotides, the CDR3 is TGTGCCAGCAGGTTAAAGGGGGTACAATTGACCCAGTACTTC.

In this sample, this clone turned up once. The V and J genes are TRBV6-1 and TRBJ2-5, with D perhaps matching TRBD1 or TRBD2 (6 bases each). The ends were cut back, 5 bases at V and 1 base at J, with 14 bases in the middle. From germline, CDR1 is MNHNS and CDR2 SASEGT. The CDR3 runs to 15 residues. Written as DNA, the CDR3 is TGTGCCAGCAGTAGGTACCGGGGGCCCCAAGAGACCCAGTACTTC. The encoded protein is CASSRYRGPQETQYF.

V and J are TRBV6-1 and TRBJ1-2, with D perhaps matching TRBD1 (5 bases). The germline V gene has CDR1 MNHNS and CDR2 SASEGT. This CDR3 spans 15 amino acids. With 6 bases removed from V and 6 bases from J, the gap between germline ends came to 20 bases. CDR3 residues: CASRPSLWGVDGYTF. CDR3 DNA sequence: TGTGCCAGCAGACCTTCTTTATGGGGCGTCGATGGCTACACCTTC.

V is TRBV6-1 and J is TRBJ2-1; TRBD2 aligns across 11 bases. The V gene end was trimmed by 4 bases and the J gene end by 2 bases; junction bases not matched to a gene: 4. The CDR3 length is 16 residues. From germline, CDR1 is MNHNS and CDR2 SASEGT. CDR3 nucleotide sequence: TGTGCCAGCAGTGTACCTAGCGGGAGGACCTACAATGAGCAGTTCTTC. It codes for CASSVPSGRTYNEQFF.

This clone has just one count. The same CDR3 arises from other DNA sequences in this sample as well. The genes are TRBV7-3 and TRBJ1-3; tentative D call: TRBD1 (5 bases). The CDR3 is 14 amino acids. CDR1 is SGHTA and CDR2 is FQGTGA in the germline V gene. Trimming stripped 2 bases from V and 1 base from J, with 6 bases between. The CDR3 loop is CASSLGGSGNTIYF. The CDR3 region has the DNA TGTGCCAGCAGCTTAGGGGGTTCTGGAAACACCATATATTTT.

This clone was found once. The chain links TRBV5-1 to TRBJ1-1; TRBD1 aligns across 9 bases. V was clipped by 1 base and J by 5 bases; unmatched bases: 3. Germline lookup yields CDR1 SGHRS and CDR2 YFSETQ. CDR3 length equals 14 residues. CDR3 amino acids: CASSLLGQGTEAFF. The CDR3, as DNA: TGCGCCAGCAGCTTGTTGGGACAGGGAACTGAAGCTTTCTTT.

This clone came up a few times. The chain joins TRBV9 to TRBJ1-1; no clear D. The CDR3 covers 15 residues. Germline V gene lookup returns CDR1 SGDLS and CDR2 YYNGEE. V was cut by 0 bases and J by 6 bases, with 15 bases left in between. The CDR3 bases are TGTGCCAGCAGCGTAGGACATGGCCTAAACCCTGAAGCTTTCTTT. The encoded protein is CASSVGHGLNPEAFF.

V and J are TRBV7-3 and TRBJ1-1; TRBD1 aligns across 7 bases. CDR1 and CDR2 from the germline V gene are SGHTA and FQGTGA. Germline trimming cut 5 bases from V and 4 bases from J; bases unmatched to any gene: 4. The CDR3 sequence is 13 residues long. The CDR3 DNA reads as TGTGCCAGCAGCATCACAGGGGCCACTGAAGCTTTCTTT. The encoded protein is CASSITGATEAFF.

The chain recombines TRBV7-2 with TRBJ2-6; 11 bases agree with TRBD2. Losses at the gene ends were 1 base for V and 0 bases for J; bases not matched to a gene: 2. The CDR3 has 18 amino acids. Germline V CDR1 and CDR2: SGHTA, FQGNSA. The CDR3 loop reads CASSLVGLAGSGANVLTF. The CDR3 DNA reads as TGTGCCAGCAGCTTAGTTGGACTAGCGGGCTCTGGGGCCAACGTCCTGACTTTC.

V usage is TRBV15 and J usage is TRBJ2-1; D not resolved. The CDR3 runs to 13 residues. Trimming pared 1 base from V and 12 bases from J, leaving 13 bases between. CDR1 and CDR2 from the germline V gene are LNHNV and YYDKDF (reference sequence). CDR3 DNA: TGTGCCACCAGCAGAGGTCCCGACGTCGGGCAGTTCTTC. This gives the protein CATSRGPDVGQFF.

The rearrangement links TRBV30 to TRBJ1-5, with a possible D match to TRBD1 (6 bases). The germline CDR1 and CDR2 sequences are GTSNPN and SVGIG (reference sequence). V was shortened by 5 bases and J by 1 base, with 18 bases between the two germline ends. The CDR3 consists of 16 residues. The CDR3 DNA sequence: TGTGCCTGGCGGGGGCCGGGCGAAGCGAGCAATCAGCCCCAGCATTTT. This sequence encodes CAWRGPGEASNQPQHF. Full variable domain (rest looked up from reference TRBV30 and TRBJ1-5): SQTIHQWPATLVQPVGSPLSLECTVEGTSNPNLYWYRQAAGRGLQLLFYSVGIGQISSEVPQNLSASRPQDRQFILSSKKLLLSDSGFYLCAWRGPGEASNQPQHFGDGTRLSIL.

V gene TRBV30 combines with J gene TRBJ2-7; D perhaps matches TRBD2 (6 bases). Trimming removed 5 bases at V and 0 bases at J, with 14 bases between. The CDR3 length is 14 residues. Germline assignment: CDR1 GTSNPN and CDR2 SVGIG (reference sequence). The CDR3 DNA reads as TGTGCCTGGGGACGCGGGGCGAGCTCCTACGAGCAGTACTTC. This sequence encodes CAWGRGASSYEQYF.

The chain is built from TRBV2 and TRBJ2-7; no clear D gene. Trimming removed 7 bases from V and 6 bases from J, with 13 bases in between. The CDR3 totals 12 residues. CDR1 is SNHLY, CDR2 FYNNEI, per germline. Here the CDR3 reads CASKRVSGEQYF. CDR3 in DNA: TGTGCCAGCAAGAGAGTGTCGGGCGAGCAGTACTTC.

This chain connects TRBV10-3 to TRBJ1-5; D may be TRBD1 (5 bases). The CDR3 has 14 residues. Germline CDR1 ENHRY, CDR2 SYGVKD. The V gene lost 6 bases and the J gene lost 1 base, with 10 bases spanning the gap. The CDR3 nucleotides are TGTGCCATCAGCGAGGGACTCAGCAATCAGCCCCAGCATTTT. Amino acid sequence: CAISEGLSNQPQHF.

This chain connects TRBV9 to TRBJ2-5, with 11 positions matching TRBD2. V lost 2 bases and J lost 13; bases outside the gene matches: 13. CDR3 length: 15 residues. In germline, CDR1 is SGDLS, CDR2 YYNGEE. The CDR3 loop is CASSVGGTSGQHRYF. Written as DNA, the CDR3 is TGTGCCAGCAGCGTCGGGGGGACTAGCGGTCAACACAGGTACTTC.

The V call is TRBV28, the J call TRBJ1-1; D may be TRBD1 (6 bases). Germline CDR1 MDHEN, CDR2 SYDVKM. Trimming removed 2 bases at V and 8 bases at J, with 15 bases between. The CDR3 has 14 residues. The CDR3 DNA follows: TGTGCCAGCAGTTTAGGGGGGGCGCATTACGAAGCTTTCTTT. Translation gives CASSLGGAHYEAFF.

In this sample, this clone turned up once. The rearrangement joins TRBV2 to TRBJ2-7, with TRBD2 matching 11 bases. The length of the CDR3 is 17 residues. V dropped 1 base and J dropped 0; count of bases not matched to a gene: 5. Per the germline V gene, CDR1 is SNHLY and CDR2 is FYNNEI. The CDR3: CASSEVASGRSSYEQYF. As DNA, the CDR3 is TGTGCCAGCAGTGAAGTAGCTAGCGGGAGGAGCTCCTACGAGCAGTACTTC.

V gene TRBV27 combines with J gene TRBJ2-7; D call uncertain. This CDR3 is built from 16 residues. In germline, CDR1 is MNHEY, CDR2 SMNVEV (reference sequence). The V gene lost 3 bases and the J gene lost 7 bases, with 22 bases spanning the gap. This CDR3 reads CASSFRSAALRLEQYF. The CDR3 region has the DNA TGTGCCAGCAGTTTTAGGTCGGCGGCCCTACGATTGGAGCAGTACTTC.

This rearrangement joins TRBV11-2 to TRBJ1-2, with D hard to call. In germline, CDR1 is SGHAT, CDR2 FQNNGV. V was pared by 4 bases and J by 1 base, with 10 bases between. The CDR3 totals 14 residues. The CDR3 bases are TGTGCCAGCAGCTCTCGATCGGGTAACTATGGCTACACCTTC. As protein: CASSSRSGNYGYTF.

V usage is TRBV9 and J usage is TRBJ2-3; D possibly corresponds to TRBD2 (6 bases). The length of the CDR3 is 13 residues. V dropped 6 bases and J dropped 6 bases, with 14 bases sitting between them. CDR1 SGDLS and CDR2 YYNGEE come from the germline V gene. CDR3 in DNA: TGTGCCAGCACGGAGGGCCTTGGGGATACGCAGTATTTT. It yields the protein CASTEGLGDTQYF.

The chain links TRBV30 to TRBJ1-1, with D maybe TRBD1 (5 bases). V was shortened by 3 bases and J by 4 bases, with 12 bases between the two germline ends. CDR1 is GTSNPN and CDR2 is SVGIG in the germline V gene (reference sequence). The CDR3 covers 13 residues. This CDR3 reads CAWRVAGLTEAFF. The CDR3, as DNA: TGTGCCTGGAGGGTGGCGGGGCTCACTGAAGCTTTCTTT.

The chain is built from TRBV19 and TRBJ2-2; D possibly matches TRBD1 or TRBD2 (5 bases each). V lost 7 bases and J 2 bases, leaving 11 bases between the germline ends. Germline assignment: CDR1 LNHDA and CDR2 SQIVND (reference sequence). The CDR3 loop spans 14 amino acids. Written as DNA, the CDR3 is TGTGCCAGTACCCTGGGGGTAAACACCGGGGAGCTGTTTTTT. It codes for CASTLGVNTGELFF.

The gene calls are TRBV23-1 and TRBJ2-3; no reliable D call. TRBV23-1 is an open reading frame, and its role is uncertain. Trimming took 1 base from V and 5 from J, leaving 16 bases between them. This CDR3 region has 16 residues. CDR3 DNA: TGCGCCAGCAGTCAATTATCCTACAGCCGAATAGATACGCAGTATTTT. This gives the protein CASSQLSYSRIDTQYF.